The 6 T cell receptor beta chains listed next were all sequenced from one sample in a study of T cells in Graves' hyperthyroidism and ophthalmopathy. TCR beta CDR3 region amplification was performed from RNA transcripts. An initial round of RT-PCR targeting the TCR CDR3 relied on the HTBI primer set. TCRdb reprocessed the multiplex PCR reads via MiXCR and lists one record per CDR3 protein. The sample records more than 550,000 distinct CDR3 sequences, about 45% being singletons. The sequenced sample consisted of peripheral blood or thyroid tissue (not recorded which). These receptors originate from an adult man with Graves' disease, either hyperthyroidism or ophthalmopathy (not recorded which).

There are a few counts of this clonotype. As DNA, the CDR3 is TGTGCCAGCGGCGGAGACAGGTCTAACTATGGCTACACCTTC. Translation gives CASGGDRSNYGYTF. The J gene is TRBJ1-2, the V gene TRBV9; possibly TRBD1 for D (6 bases). V lost 7 bases, J lost 0 bases, and 13 bases lay in between. CDR3 length equals 14 residues. CDR1 SGDLS and CDR2 YYNGEE come from the germline V gene. Complete variable domain (other parts from reference TRBV9 and TRBJ1-2): DSGVTQTPKHLITATGQRVTLRCSPRSGDLSVYWYQQSLDQGLQFLIQYYNGEERAKGNILERFSAQQFPDLHSELNLSSLELGDSALYFCASGGDRSNYGYTFGSGTRLTVV.

This chain links TRBV4-1 with TRBJ1-2, with D possibly matching TRBD1 (6 bases). V lost 0 bases and J lost 4, with 12 bases in between. The CDR3 loop spans 15 amino acids. Germline V gene data show CDR1 as MGHRA and CDR2 as YSYEKL. The CDR3 protein is CASSQDVGGGYGYTF. The CDR3 bases are TGCGCCAGCAGCCAAGATGTGGGGGGCGGCTATGGCTACACCTTC.

This clonotype has a handful of counts. The rearrangement links TRBV2 to TRBJ1-5; the match to TRBD1 covers 8 bases. This CDR3 has 16 residues. Germline V gives CDR1 SNHLY, CDR2 FYNNEI. V shed 4 bases, J shed 7 bases, and the junction held 12 bases outside the gene matches. The CDR3 DNA is TGTGCCAGCAGTGCACAGGGGGTATTGGGTGGCCAGCCCCAGCATTTT. This encodes CASSAQGVLGGQPQHF.

This clonotype was counted a few times. The rearrangement uses TRBV29-1 and TRBJ2-7; D uncertain. The CDR3 consists of 9 residues. V was clipped by 5 bases and J by 1 base, with 0 bases between them. CDR1 and CDR2 from the germline V gene are SQVTM and ANQGSEA. The CDR3 DNA follows: TGCAGCGTTTCCTACGAGCAGTACTTC. It yields the protein CSVSYEQYF.

This clonotype came up many times. The chain recombines TRBV7-6 with TRBJ2-7, with D tentatively TRBD1 or TRBD2 (5 bases each). CDR3 size: 13 residues. Germline assignment: CDR1 SGHVS and CDR2 FNYEAQ. The ends were cut back, 5 bases at V and 3 bases at J, with 11 bases in the middle. The CDR3 DNA reads as TGTGCCAGCAGCCCTCGGGACGGCTACGAGCAGTACTTC. Translating it yields CASSPRDGYEQYF.

CDR3 loop: CASSLTSRGEKLFF. CDR3 in DNA: TGTGCCAGCAGCTTAACGTCCCGTGGGGAAAAACTGTTTTTT. V is TRBV7-2 and J is TRBJ1-4, with D unresolved. The CDR3 consists of 14 residues. CDR1 is SGHTA and CDR2 is FQGNSA in the germline V gene. Trimming removed 2 bases from V and 8 bases from J, with 12 bases in between. The whole variable domain, remainder taken from reference TRBV7-2 and TRBJ1-4, is GAGVSQSPSNKVTEKGKDVELRCDPISGHTALYWYRQSLGQGLEFLIYFQGNSAPDKSGLPSDRFSAERTGGSVSTLTIQRTQQEDSAVYLCASSLTSRGEKLFFGSGTQLSVL.